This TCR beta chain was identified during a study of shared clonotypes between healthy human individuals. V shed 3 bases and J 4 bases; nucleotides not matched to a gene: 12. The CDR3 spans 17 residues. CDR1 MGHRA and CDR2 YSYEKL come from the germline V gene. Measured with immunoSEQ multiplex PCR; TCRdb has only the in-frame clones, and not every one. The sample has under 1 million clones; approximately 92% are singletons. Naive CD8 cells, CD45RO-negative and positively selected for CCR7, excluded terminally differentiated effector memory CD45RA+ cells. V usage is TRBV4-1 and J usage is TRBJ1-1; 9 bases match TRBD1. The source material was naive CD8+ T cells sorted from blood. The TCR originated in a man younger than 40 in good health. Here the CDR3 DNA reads TGCGCCAGCAGCCAGCGCGATGGGACAGGGTCGGGCACTGAAGCTTTCTTT. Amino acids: CASSQRDGTGSGTEAFF.